This T cell receptor (beta chain) was profiled in a study of CD8+ T cells in alopecia areata. In the study overall: Once tofacitinib had been taken for 6 to 18 months, 6 months off drug followed.

The V gene end was trimmed by 3 bases and the J gene end by 5 bases; junction bases not matched to a gene: 11. The CDR3 is 17 amino acids. CDR1 is ENHRY and CDR2 is SYGVKD in the germline V gene. TCR sequencing used cDNA made by reverse transcription of extracted RNA. This table comes from immunoSEQ multiplex PCR, and its TCRdb copy is limited to in-frame clones, with some not included. The sample has some 170,000 clones, 50% to 70% seen once; the top ten hold around 15%. This TCR came from a human donor with alopecia areata. The sequences come from CD4+ T cells sorted from blood, collected at week 0. The chain uses TRBV10-3 and TRBJ2-1, with 9 bases aligning to TRBD2. In DNA, the CDR3 is TGTGCCATCAGTGACGCCAGGGGGACTAGCCGAGACAATGAGCAGTTCTTC. Translation gives CAISDARGTSRDNEQFF.